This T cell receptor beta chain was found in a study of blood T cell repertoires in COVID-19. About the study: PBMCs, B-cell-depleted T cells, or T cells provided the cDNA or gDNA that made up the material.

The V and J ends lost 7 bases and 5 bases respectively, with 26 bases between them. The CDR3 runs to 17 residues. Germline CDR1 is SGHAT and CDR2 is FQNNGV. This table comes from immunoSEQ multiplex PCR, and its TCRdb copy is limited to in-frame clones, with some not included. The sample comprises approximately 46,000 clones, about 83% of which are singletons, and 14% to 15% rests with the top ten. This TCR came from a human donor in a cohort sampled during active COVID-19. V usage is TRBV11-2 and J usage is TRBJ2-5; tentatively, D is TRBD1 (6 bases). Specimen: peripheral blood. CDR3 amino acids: CASTRRARNARGETQYF. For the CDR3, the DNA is TGTGCCAGCACCAGAAGGGCAAGGAATGCGAGGGGGGAGACCCAGTACTTC.